The 9 T cell receptor beta chains below come from one sample, sequenced in a study of blood T cell repertoires in COVID-19. Some clones are missing from TCRdb's copy, which holds only in-frame ones; the method was immunoSEQ multiplex PCR. The sample contains 430,000 or so clones, more than 75% of which appear only once. Specimen: PBMCs or T cells enriched from blood (not recorded which). These receptors originate from a woman aged 40 to 50 who had recovered from COVID-19.

V is TRBV4-3 and J is TRBJ2-7; 9 bases fit TRBD1. The trim removed 5 bases at V and 5 bases at J, leaving 13 bases unmatched. This CDR3 comprises 16 residues. Germline loops: CDR1 LGHNA, CDR2 YSLEER. CDR3 residues: CASSTARGQGGNEQYF. In DNA, the CDR3 is TGCGCCAGCAGCACAGCCCGGGGACAGGGTGGGAACGAGCAGTACTTC.

The gene calls are TRBV6-5 and TRBJ1-1; D may be TRBD1 (6 bases). Germline CDR1 and CDR2: MNHEY and SVGAGI. Trimming cost V 6 bases and J 3 bases, with 14 bases left between them. The CDR3 totals 14 residues. CDR3 region: CASRVLGAYTEAFF. The CDR3 DNA is TGTGCCAGCAGGGTGTTGGGGGCGTACACTGAAGCTTTCTTT.

This sequence joins TRBV10-2 and TRBJ1-3, with D unresolved. The CDR3 consists of 15 residues. Germline V gene sequence: CDR1 WSHSY, CDR2 SAAADI. The V gene lost 7 bases and the J gene lost 0 bases, with 13 bases spanning the gap. CDR3 nucleotide sequence: TGCGCCAGCACCGGAGGGCTCGGCTCTGGAAACACCATATATTTT. Translating it yields CASTGGLGSGNTIYF.

V gene TRBV4-1 combines with J gene TRBJ2-5; D unclear. The CDR3 has 14 amino acids. With 3 bases removed from V and 0 bases from J, the gap between germline ends came to 8 bases. Looked up from germline, CDR1 is MGHRA and CDR2 is YSYEKL. The CDR3 sequence: CASSQNGYQETQYF. The DNA of the CDR3 is TGCGCCAGCAGCCAGAACGGGTACCAAGAGACCCAGTACTTC.

The chain is built from TRBV24-1 and TRBJ2-1; maybe TRBD2 (6 bases). CDR1 and CDR2 (germline): KGHDR, SFDVKD. Trimming stripped 2 bases from V and 7 bases from J, with 11 bases between. The CDR3 spans 14 residues. CDR3 amino acids: CATSDSGRGNEQFF. Written as DNA, the CDR3 is TGTGCCACCAGTGATTCCGGGAGAGGGAATGAGCAGTTCTTC.

V usage is TRBV20-1 and J usage is TRBJ2-3, with a possible D match to TRBD2 (5 bases). The CDR3 covers 14 residues. Germline V gene lookup returns CDR1 DFQATT and CDR2 SNEGSKA (reference sequence). Trimming cost V 3 bases and J 4 bases, with 14 bases left between them. The CDR3 coding sequence is TGCAGTGCTAGTAAGGTGGGAGAGTCAGATACGCAGTATTTT. Translated, it gives CSASKVGESDTQYF.

CDR3 in amino acids: CSASRRGNNNEQFF. CDR3 DNA sequence: TGCAGTGCTAGTCGCCGAGGAAACAACAATGAGCAGTTCTTC. The chain is built from TRBV20-1 and TRBJ2-1; D is ambiguous. The CDR3 has 14 amino acids. Germline V lookup: CDR1 DFQATT, CDR2 SNEGSKA (reference sequence). The V end lost 3 bases, the J end lost 5 bases, and 14 bases lay between the germline ends.

The chain is built from TRBV19 and TRBJ1-4; no reliable D call. The CDR3 covers 12 residues. Trimming removed 3 bases from V and 8 bases from J, with 7 bases in between. Per the germline V gene, CDR1 is LNHDA and CDR2 is SQIVND (reference sequence). The CDR3 region has the DNA TGTGCCAGTAGTATCGGGTCGGAAAAACTGTTTTTT. Translated, it gives CASSIGSEKLFF.

J is TRBJ2-7 and V is TRBV2; D might be TRBD1 (7 bases). Germline V gene sequence: CDR1 SNHLY, CDR2 FYNNEI. The CDR3 runs 15 residues. The V and J ends lost 7 bases and 2 bases respectively, with 18 bases between them. CDR3 sequence (DNA): TGTGCCAGCACCGCTTGGAGGGGGCTTACCTACGAGCAGTACTTC. Its translation is CASTAWRGLTYEQYF. The full variable domain, rest sourced from reference TRBV2 and TRBJ2-7, is EPEVTQTPSHQVTQMGQEVILRCVPISNHLYFYWYRQILGQKVEFLVSFYNNEISEKSEIFDDQFSVERPDGSNFTLKIRSTKLEDSAMYFCASTAWRGLTYEQYFGPGTRLTVT.